What follows are 15 T cell receptor beta chains derived from one specimen sequenced in a study of blood T cells in healthy people across ages. Then a second PCR, running about 6 to 12 cycles, was carried out with a sample-barcoded 5' primer and a J-beta primer mix. MiXCR, run by TCRdb on the 5' RACE reads, gives a single entry per CDR3 protein. Seen here are roughly 1,700,000 distinct CDR3 sequences, approximately 28% observed once, and the top ten hold 7.7%. Sequenced: blood. Every receptor here comes from a woman in her thirties in good health.

This chain joins TRBV2 and TRBJ2-4; D gene uncertain. Between the trimmed V and J ends, which lost 7 bases and 1 base, there was a span of 11 bases. CDR3 length equals 14 residues. Germline lookup yields CDR1 SNHLY and CDR2 FYNNEI. The chain's CDR3 is CASTNSRAKNIQYF. The CDR3 DNA reads as TGTGCCAGCACCAATAGTAGGGCCAAAAACATTCAGTACTTC.

This rearrangement joins TRBV19 to TRBJ2-7; D unresolved. The CDR3 runs 14 residues. CDR1 and CDR2 (germline): LNHDA, SQIVND (reference sequence). V was clipped by 6 bases and J by 4 bases, with 16 bases between them. The CDR3 region is CASSVAGIQYEQYF. In nucleotides, the CDR3 is TGTGCCAGTAGCGTGGCAGGTATACAGTACGAGCAGTACTTC.

This sequence joins TRBV24-1 and TRBJ2-3; D tentatively fits TRBD1 or TRBD2 (6 bases each). Germline assignment: CDR1 KGHDR and CDR2 SFDVKD. Trimming pared 7 bases from V and 3 bases from J, leaving 19 bases between. There are 16 residues in the CDR3. DNA for the CDR3: TGTGCCACCAGCGGATTGTCGGGGGCTTTTACAGATACGCAGTATTTT. It encodes CATSGLSGAFTDTQYF.

This chain joins TRBV6-1 and TRBJ2-7; perhaps TRBD2 as D (6 bases). The CDR3 consists of 14 residues. Trimming pared 7 bases from V and 2 bases from J, leaving 15 bases between. Per the germline V gene, CDR1 is MNHNS and CDR2 is SASEGT. This chain's CDR3 is CASTRAEGTYEQYF. In nucleotides, the CDR3 is TGTGCCAGCACAAGGGCGGAGGGGACCTACGAGCAGTACTTC.

The rearrangement links TRBV20-1 to TRBJ2-7; 13 bases map to TRBD2. Germline V lookup: CDR1 DFQATT, CDR2 SNEGSKA (reference sequence). V lost 0 bases and J lost 2; bases outside the gene matches: 1. The CDR3 sequence is 15 residues long. The CDR3 DNA is TGCAGTGCTAGAGAGGGACTAGCGGGAACCTACGAGCAGTACTTC. This sequence encodes CSAREGLAGTYEQYF.

A word on this clonotype: This sequence may be a read error, since a much larger clone differs from it by one base. V gene TRBV13 combines with J gene TRBJ2-4; 8 bases map to TRBD1. The J call is uncertain, as TRBJ2-7 better fits the DNA end. The CDR3 runs 14 residues. The germline CDR1 and CDR2 sequences are PRHDT and FYEKMQ (reference sequence). For the CDR3, the DNA is TGTGCCAGCAGCTCGGACAGGGTGGGCAACGAGCAGTACTTC. Its translation is CASSSDRVGNEQYF.

This clonotype was picked up many times. V usage is TRBV12-3 or TRBV12-4 and J usage is TRBJ2-7; 7 nucleotides align to TRBD1. After removal of 2 bases from V and 6 bases from J, the junction contained 1 base not matched to a gene. The CDR3 covers 12 residues. DNA for the CDR3: TGTGCCAGCAGTTTAACAGGGGCCGAGCAGTACTTC. This sequence encodes CASSLTGAEQYF.

About this clonotype itself: This may be a read error: a much more frequent sequence differs by one nucleotide. The V call is TRBV5-1, the J call TRBJ2-7; TRBD1 matches at 9 bases. Germline lookup yields CDR1 SGHRS and CDR2 YFSETQ. This CDR3 comprises 14 residues. The CDR3 region has the DNA TGCACCAGCAGTATCGGGACAGGGATTCGCGAGCAGTACTTC. Protein product: CTSSIGTGIREQYF.

This clonotype was recorded many times. V gene TRBV29-1 combines with J gene TRBJ1-2; D not certain. Looked up from germline, CDR1 is SQVTM and CDR2 is ANQGSEA. V was clipped by 4 bases and J by 2 bases, with 8 bases between them. This CDR3 region has 12 residues. For the CDR3, the DNA is TGCAGCGTTGGGGAGGGCAACTATGGCTACACCTTC. It yields the protein CSVGEGNYGYTF.

Details on this clonotype: The conserved phenylalanine or tryptophan normally closing the CDR3 is absent here, so this likely arose from a read error. The chain recombines TRBV2 with TRBJ1-6; D uncertain. V dropped 6 bases and J dropped 5 bases, with 11 bases sitting between them. This CDR3 is built from 14 residues. Germline CDR1 reads SNHLY; CDR2 reads FYNNEI. For the CDR3, the DNA is TGTGCCAGCAGGCCGGGATTGAATAATTCACCCCTCCACTAT. Protein: CASRPGLNNSPLHY.

This rearrangement joins TRBV7-9 to TRBJ2-2, with TRBD1 matching over 8 bases. With 6 bases clipped from V and 4 bases from J, the junction kept 19 bases outside the gene matches. Looked up from germline, CDR1 is SEHNR and CDR2 is FQNEAQ (reference sequence). CDR3 size: 19 residues. This chain's CDR3 is CASRHIPIWGQATTGELFF. The CDR3 DNA follows: TGTGCCAGCAGACATATCCCCATCTGGGGACAGGCAACCACCGGGGAGCTGTTTTTT.

This chain connects TRBV10-3 to TRBJ2-5, with D perhaps matching TRBD2 (6 bases). Germline CDR1 and CDR2: ENHRY and SYGVKD. The CDR3 is 13 amino acids. Trimming shortened V by 5 bases and J by 4 bases, and 11 bases separated the two germline ends. The CDR3: CAISLGTPETQYF. For the CDR3, the DNA is TGTGCCATCAGTCTCGGGACTCCAGAGACCCAGTACTTC.

In its sample, this clonotype was seen a few times. The chain employs TRBV5-1 and TRBJ2-7; 7 bases match TRBD1. The ends lost 3 bases at V and 4 bases at J; junction bases unmatched: 7. CDR3 length: 14 residues. Germline loops: CDR1 SGHRS, CDR2 YFSETQ. CDR3 sequence: CASSSTGQVYEQYF. In DNA, the CDR3 is TGCGCCAGCAGCTCTACCGGACAGGTGTACGAGCAGTACTTC.

This clonotype turned up a few times. The rearrangement links TRBV7-2 to TRBJ2-3, with D possibly matching TRBD2 (7 bases). Trimming stripped 8 bases from V and 4 bases from J, with 10 bases between. In germline, CDR1 is SGHTA, CDR2 FQGNSA. The CDR3 covers 12 residues. CDR3 residues: CASGGGADTQYF. CDR3 in DNA: TGTGCCAGCGGGGGGGGCGCAGATACGCAGTATTTT.

The chain employs TRBV7-2 and TRBJ2-1; D gene ambiguous. Trimming removed 1 base at V and 8 bases at J, with 15 bases between. The CDR3 has 15 amino acids. Germline lookup yields CDR1 SGHTA and CDR2 FQGNSA. The CDR3 reads CASSLDSKSRDEQFF. The DNA for the CDR3 is TGTGCCAGCAGCTTAGACTCCAAGTCTAGGGATGAGCAGTTCTTC. Based on the CDR3 plus reference TRBV7-2 and TRBJ2-1, the full variable domain is GAGVSQSPSNKVTEKGKDVELRCDPISGHTALYWYRQSLGQGLEFLIYFQGNSAPDKSGLPSDRFSAERTGGSVSTLTIQRTQQEDSAVYLCASSLDSKSRDEQFFGPGTRLTVL.